The 31 T cell receptor beta chains reported below all come from one sample, sequenced in a study of response to subunit inactivated influenza vaccine. Each CDR3 protein gets one entry after TCRdb re-called the RT-PCR reads with MiXCR. The data show some 480,000 distinct CDR3 sequences, 11% seen once. Here the sequenced sample was PBMCs from blood, taken 40 to 50 days after vaccination. The receptors come from a man between 50 and 59 years old who received an inactivated influenza vaccine.

This clonotype was seen only a few times. The J gene is TRBJ2-5, the V gene TRBV5-1, with D tentatively TRBD2 (5 bases). The V and J ends lost 0 bases and 4 bases respectively, with 13 bases between them. The CDR3 runs 15 residues. Germline V gene sequence: CDR1 SGHRS, CDR2 YFSETQ. The CDR3 sequence is CASSLASREPETQYF. The CDR3 nucleotides read TGCGCCAGCAGCTTGGCGTCGAGGGAACCAGAGACCCAGTACTTC.

Only a few counts were recorded for this clonotype. The rearrangement joins TRBV5-1 to TRBJ2-1, with 13 bases lining up with TRBD2. The V and J ends lost 0 bases and 6 bases, in that order; junction bases with no gene match: 3. CDR1 and CDR2 from the germline V gene are SGHRS and YFSETQ. The CDR3 totals 16 residues. CDR3 bases: TGCGCCAGCAGCTTGGGGGGACTAGCGGGATTCAATGAGCAGTTCTTC. Its translation: CASSLGGLAGFNEQFF.

V is TRBV20-1 and J is TRBJ2-7; 10 bases line up with TRBD2. This CDR3 comprises 14 residues. Germline V gene lookup returns CDR1 DFQATT and CDR2 SNEGSKA (reference sequence). With 0 bases clipped from V and 2 bases from J, the junction kept 1 base outside the gene matches. CDR3 nucleotides: TGCAGTGCTAGAGACGGACTAGCGGCCTACGAGCAGTACTTC. Its translation: CSARDGLAAYEQYF.

This clonotype was picked up a small number of times. The chain joins TRBV7-2 to TRBJ1-1, with unresolved D. CDR1 is SGHTA, CDR2 FQGNSA, per germline. Trimming shortened V by 6 bases and J by 0 bases, and 17 bases separated the two germline ends. This CDR3 region has 16 residues. The CDR3 is CASRRDDRGLNTEAFF. The CDR3 region has the DNA TGTGCCAGCAGACGCGACGACCGGGGTTTGAACACTGAAGCTTTCTTT.

A few counts support this clonotype. V usage is TRBV12-3 or TRBV12-4 and J usage is TRBJ1-4, with no clear D. The CDR3 has 16 amino acids. Trimming removed 4 bases at V and 0 bases at J, with 12 bases between. CDR3 in amino acids: CASSSGSYATNEKLFF. CDR3 nucleotides: TGTGCCAGCAGTTCGGGCAGCTATGCAACTAATGAAAAACTGTTTTTT.

The sample holds a few counts of this clonotype. V gene TRBV4-2 combines with J gene TRBJ2-2; tentative D call: TRBD2 (6 bases). The length of the CDR3 is 16 residues. Germline V lookup: CDR1 LGHNA, CDR2 YNFKEQ. Trimming removed 0 bases from V and 1 base from J, with 9 bases in between. CDR3 protein: CASSQDGGKNTGELFF. CDR3 bases: TGTGCCAGCAGCCAAGATGGGGGGAAGAACACCGGGGAGCTGTTTTTT.

The V gene is TRBV18, the J gene TRBJ1-2; D possibly corresponds to TRBD1 (6 bases). The CDR3 totals 15 residues. Trimming left V 0 bases short and J 6 bases short, with 14 bases between. The germline CDR1 and CDR2 sequences are KGHSH and LQKENI. CDR3 coding DNA: TGTGCCAGCTCACCACCATCGGCAGGGGCGAATGGCTACACCTTC. Protein product: CASSPPSAGANGYTF.

This clonotype was counted between two and nine times. The genes are TRBV7-9 and TRBJ1-1; D is unclear. The CDR3 is made up of 15 amino acids. The germline gives CDR1 SEHNR, CDR2 FQNEAQ (reference sequence). V lost 5 bases to trimming and J lost 10 bases, with 23 bases between them. CDR3 region: CASSHAPALQEAAFF. The CDR3 region has the DNA TGTGCCAGCAGCCACGCCCCCGCTTTACAAGAGGCAGCTTTCTTT.

The chain links TRBV4-3 to TRBJ2-1; 8 bases are shared with TRBD2. The CDR3 is made up of 17 amino acids. Germline V lookup: CDR1 LGHNA, CDR2 YSLEER. The ends lost 2 bases at V and 7 bases at J; junction bases unmatched: 13. The CDR3 coding sequence is TGCGCCAGCAGCCAACCTTTGGGGACGGGACTAGGGAATGAGCAGTTCTTC. This codes for CASSQPLGTGLGNEQFF.

The chain employs TRBV5-1 and TRBJ1-6, with D hard to call. CDR1 SGHRS and CDR2 YFSETQ come from the germline V gene. Trimming shortened V by 1 base and J by 9 bases, and 14 bases separated the two germline ends. This CDR3 has 15 residues. DNA of the CDR3: TGCGCCAGCAGCTTGCGGCAGGAGGGTAGTTCACCCCTCCACTTT. The encoded protein is CASSLRQEGSSPLHF.

In its sample, this clonotype was seen a few times. V and J are TRBV21-1 and TRBJ2-7; TRBD1 was called by the table and not checked on the DNA. TRBV21-1 is given as a pseudogene. The CDR3 is made up of 14 amino acids. The CDR3 sequence is CASDRDSRSYEQYF. The CDR3 nucleotides are TGTGCCAGCGACCGGGACAGCCGCTCCTACGAGCAGTACTTC.

This clonotype was seen more than once but under ten times. The CDR3 spells CASSPLSGEQFF. CDR3 nucleotide sequence: TGTGCCAGCTCACCACTATCCGGTGAGCAGTTCTTC. The V gene is TRBV18, the J gene TRBJ2-1; D call uncertain. V dropped 1 base and J dropped 9 bases, with 7 bases sitting between them. The CDR3 has 12 residues. From germline, CDR1 is KGHSH and CDR2 LQKENI.

The chain recombines TRBV20-1 with TRBJ1-5; D gene unclear. The CDR3 has 13 residues. Germline values: CDR1 DFQATT, CDR2 SNEGSKA (reference sequence). V lost 7 bases, J lost 2 bases, and 12 bases lay in between. The CDR3 DNA follows: TGCAGTGTTCTTCGAGAACGCAATCAGCCCCAGCATTTT. Protein sequence: CSVLRERNQPQHF.

This clonotype was counted ten times or more. The chain is built from TRBV20-1 and TRBJ2-1; TRBD2 is a possible D gene (5 bases). The V end lost 3 bases, the J end lost 0 bases, and 12 bases lay between the germline ends. This CDR3 is 15 amino acids long. In germline, CDR1 is DFQATT, CDR2 SNEGSKA (reference sequence). The DNA of the CDR3 is TGCAGTGCTAGCCTGACTGGGAGCTCCTACAATGAGCAGTTCTTC. Translation gives CSASLTGSSYNEQFF.

There are a few counts of this clonotype. The rearrangement joins TRBV9 to TRBJ2-1; 7 nucleotides agree with TRBD1. With V trimmed by 5 bases and J by 4 bases, 12 bases remained unmatched. Per germline, CDR1 SGDLS and CDR2 YYNGEE. CDR3 length: 16 amino acids. The CDR3 here is CASSDGTGTEYNEQFF. In DNA form, the CDR3 reads TGTGCCAGCAGTGATGGTACCGGGACAGAATACAATGAGCAGTTCTTC.

This clonotype was counted at least ten times. The conserved phenylalanine or tryptophan is not found at the CDR3 terminus, so this likely reflects a read error. The chain is built from TRBV29-1 and TRBJ2-3; TRBD1 or TRBD2 may be the D gene (5 bases each). The CDR3 loop spans 14 amino acids. Per germline, CDR1 SQVTM and CDR2 ANQGSEA. Trimming pared 3 bases from V and 1 base from J, leaving 11 bases between. Here the CDR3 DNA reads TGCAGCGTTGACCCCGGGGACGGCACAGATACGCAGTATCTT. Translation: CSVDPGDGTDTQYL.

The chain has TRBV2 and TRBJ2-1; D call uncertain. CDR1 SNHLY and CDR2 FYNNEI come from the germline V gene. Trimming removed 6 bases from V and 0 bases from J, with 12 bases in between. CDR3 length: 15 amino acids. The CDR3 coding sequence is TGTGCCAGCAGCAAAAGCGTTGGCTCCTACAATGAGCAGTTCTTC. Translated, it gives CASSKSVGSYNEQFF.

The gene calls are TRBV6-2 or TRBV6-3 and TRBJ2-1; the match to TRBD1 covers 7 bases. CDR3 length: 13 amino acids. Germline V lookup: CDR1 MNHEY, CDR2 SVGEGT. V was pared by 4 bases and J by 5 bases, with 2 bases of the junction left unmatched. CDR3 region: CASSSGQHNEQFF. The CDR3 coding sequence is TGTGCCAGCAGTTCGGGACAGCACAATGAGCAGTTCTTC.

The rearrangement joins TRBV7-2 to TRBJ2-1, with 8 positions matching TRBD2. The CDR3 spans 16 residues. Looked up from germline, CDR1 is SGHTA and CDR2 is FQGNSA. The trim removed 4 bases at V and 4 bases at J, leaving 9 bases unmatched. The CDR3 DNA is TGTGCCAGCAGCTCCCAACACGGGAGGGCGTACAATGAGCAGTTCTTC. This encodes CASSSQHGRAYNEQFF.

The chain carries TRBV5-6 and TRBJ2-5, with D possibly matching TRBD2 (5 bases). V was clipped by 5 bases and J by 0 bases, with 14 bases between them. The CDR3 is 15 residues long. Germline CDR1 and CDR2: SGHDT and YYEEEE. The CDR3 sequence is CASREGATHQETQYF. The CDR3 region has the DNA TGTGCCAGCAGAGAGGGAGCCACTCACCAAGAGACCCAGTACTTC.

In this sample, this clonotype turned up a few times. CDR3 nucleotide sequence: TGTGCCAGCAGTGCGGCCGGCGAGCAGTACTTC. It encodes CASSAAGEQYF. This chain joins TRBV28 and TRBJ2-7; D unclear. There are 11 residues in the CDR3. V dropped 5 bases and J dropped 6 bases, with 8 bases sitting between them. Germline-derived CDR1 and CDR2 are MDHEN and SYDVKM.

The chain is built from TRBV6-2 or TRBV6-3 and TRBJ2-1, with D tentatively TRBD1 or TRBD2 (5 bases each). The CDR3 spans 14 residues. CDR1 and CDR2 (germline): MNHEY, SVGEGT. The ends were cut back, 5 bases at V and 5 bases at J, with 13 bases in the middle. DNA for the CDR3: TGTGCCAGCAGTCCGGGACCATTTGACAATGAGCAGTTCTTC. Translating it yields CASSPGPFDNEQFF.

This clonotype was counted a few times. This chain joins TRBV5-1 and TRBJ2-3, with D perhaps TRBD2 (5 bases). The CDR3 runs to 13 residues. V was cut by 5 bases and J by 2 bases, with 9 bases left in between. The V gene's germline CDR1 is SGHRS and CDR2 YFSETQ. CDR3 coding DNA: TGCGCCAGCAGGGAGGTCTCCACAGATACGCAGTATTTT. It yields the protein CASREVSTDTQYF.

This clonotype was observed at least ten times. The V gene is TRBV12-3 or TRBV12-4, the J gene TRBJ2-5; D is ambiguous. Deletions cut 3 bases from V and 3 bases from J, with 8 bases between. CDR3 length: 13 amino acids. The chain's CDR3 is CASSFFPEETQYF. The CDR3 DNA sequence: TGTGCCAGCAGTTTCTTCCCAGAAGAGACCCAGTACTTC.

The rearrangement joins TRBV20-1 to TRBJ2-7; 8 bases agree with TRBD2. V shed 2 bases, J shed 6 bases, and the junction held 12 bases outside the gene matches. The CDR3 totals 15 residues. Germline CDR1 DFQATT, CDR2 SNEGSKA (reference sequence). Here the CDR3 reads CSARLLPAGVAEQYF. As DNA, the CDR3 is TGCAGTGCTAGACTATTACCAGCGGGAGTAGCCGAGCAGTACTTC.

The V call is TRBV29-1, the J call TRBJ2-5; 10 positions match TRBD2. This CDR3 region has 14 residues. In germline, CDR1 is SQVTM, CDR2 ANQGSEA. V lost 3 bases, J lost 4 bases, and 5 bases stayed unmatched. The CDR3 loop is CSVEGLAGVETQYF. The CDR3 bases are TGCAGCGTTGAGGGGCTAGCGGGAGTAGAGACCCAGTACTTC.

This clonotype was picked up many times. The chain employs TRBV9 and TRBJ2-7; tentatively, D is TRBD1 (5 bases). This CDR3 is built from 14 residues. Germline V lookup: CDR1 SGDLS, CDR2 YYNGEE. V dropped 0 bases and J dropped 3 bases, with 10 bases sitting between them. This CDR3 reads CASSVGPGYYEQYF. CDR3 DNA: TGTGCCAGCAGCGTAGGCCCAGGGTACTACGAGCAGTACTTC.

At least ten counts were recorded for this clonotype. The chain uses TRBV27 and TRBJ2-7, with D perhaps matching TRBD1 or TRBD2 (5 bases each). V was cut by 6 bases and J by 4 bases, with 22 bases left in between. The CDR3 is 16 residues long. Germline V CDR1 and CDR2: MNHEY, SMNVEV (reference sequence). CDR3 sequence: CASSPEGQRASYEQYF. The CDR3 DNA sequence: TGTGCCAGCAGCCCCGAGGGGCAAAGGGCGAGTTACGAGCAGTACTTC.

This clonotype was counted a single time. The chain is built from TRBV6-2 or TRBV6-3 and TRBJ1-5, with TRBD1 matching 8 bases. J lost 0 bases, V lost 10 bases, and 5 bases had no gene match. There are 14 residues in the CDR3. CDR1 and CDR2 (germline): MNHEY, SVGEGT. The chain's CDR3 is CATRTGLSNQPQHF. The CDR3, as DNA: TGTGCCACTCGGACAGGGCTTAGCAATCAGCCCCAGCATTTT.

The chain carries TRBV7-2 and TRBJ2-5; D remains ambiguous. The CDR3 runs 13 residues. The V end was cut by 2 bases, the J end by 3 bases, with 7 bases between. Germline V CDR1 and CDR2: SGHTA, FQGNSA. CDR3 nucleotides: TGTGCCAGCAGCTTAAATCAGGAAGAGACCCAGTACTTC. This gives the protein CASSLNQEETQYF.

This clonotype was observed a few times. The V and J genes are TRBV7-2 and TRBJ1-2, with D perhaps TRBD1 (5 bases). The CDR3 has 14 residues. Germline V gene data show CDR1 as SGHTA and CDR2 as FQGNSA. V was trimmed by 1 base and J by 4 bases, leaving 10 bases between them. The CDR3 DNA follows: TGTGCCAGCAGCTTAGAGGGCAGGGCCTATGGCTACACCTTC. This encodes CASSLEGRAYGYTF.